The 5 T cell receptor beta chains below all came from one sample that was sequenced in a study of cytomegalovirus exposure and HLA in healthy donors (dated 2017 in TCRdb). The library was made by the immunoSEQ multiplex PCR assay. For the multiplex PCR, a mixture combining 60 forward primers for TCR Vbeta segments and 13 reverse primers for TCR Jbeta segments was used. TCRdb carries this immuneACCESS record with in-frame sequences only. Its versions omit some clonotypes, under half of them owing to an unresolved V gene in the studies checked, with the rest unexplained. The sample table records about 110,000 clones; more than 65% of these occur just once. The top ten constitute 2% to 2.5% of the sample. The sample consisted of PBMCs. The receptors were sampled from a man aged 25-45 years in good health and CMV-seronegative.

The J gene is TRBJ2-3, the V gene TRBV6-5; tentatively, D is TRBD1 (6 bases). The CDR3 length is 16 residues. The germline gives CDR1 MNHEY, CDR2 SVGAGI. V lost 0 bases, J lost 2 bases, and 12 bases lay in between. As DNA, the CDR3 is TGTGCCAGCAGTTACTCATGGGGGCGCCTCACAGATACGCAGTATTTT. This gives the protein CASSYSWGRLTDTQYF.

The chain combines TRBV5-1 with TRBJ2-3; D is unresolved. V shed 4 bases and J shed 1 base, with 19 bases lying between them. The CDR3 totals 17 residues. Looked up from germline, CDR1 is SGHRS and CDR2 is YFSETQ. The CDR3 DNA reads TGCGCCAGCAGCCACAATCTTGGGTCTGCGGGCACAGATACGCAGTATTTT. It encodes CASSHNLGSAGTDTQYF.

This clone occurred a few times. V is TRBV30 and J is TRBJ1-5; 7 nucleotides align to TRBD1. CDR1 is GTSNPN, CDR2 SVGIG, per germline (reference sequence). The CDR3 extends over 16 amino acids. Unmatched junction bases numbered 10, after V lost 5 bases and J lost 0 bases. In DNA, the CDR3 is TGTGCCTGGTCAAAAGACAGGGACTTTAGCAATCAGCCCCAGCATTTT. It encodes CAWSKDRDFSNQPQHF.

The chain employs TRBV5-6 and TRBJ1-1; TRBD1 matches 7 bases. V was pared by 4 bases and J by 7 bases, with 10 bases of the junction left unmatched. The CDR3 is made up of 14 amino acids. Germline-derived CDR1 and CDR2 are SGHDT and YYEEEE. The CDR3 protein is CASSILQGLHEAFF. DNA of the CDR3: TGTGCCAGCAGCATACTACAGGGGTTGCATGAAGCTTTCTTT.

This clone was seen repeatedly, ten times or more. V gene TRBV5-8 combines with J gene TRBJ2-7, with D possibly matching TRBD2 (6 bases). Trimming removed 4 bases from V and 0 bases from J, with 14 bases in between. Germline loops: CDR1 SGHTS, CDR2 YDEGEE. CDR3 length: 15 amino acids. Here the CDR3 DNA reads TGTGCCAGCAGCCCCAGGCGGGGAAGCTCCTACGAGCAGTACTTC. It codes for CASSPRRGSSYEQYF.